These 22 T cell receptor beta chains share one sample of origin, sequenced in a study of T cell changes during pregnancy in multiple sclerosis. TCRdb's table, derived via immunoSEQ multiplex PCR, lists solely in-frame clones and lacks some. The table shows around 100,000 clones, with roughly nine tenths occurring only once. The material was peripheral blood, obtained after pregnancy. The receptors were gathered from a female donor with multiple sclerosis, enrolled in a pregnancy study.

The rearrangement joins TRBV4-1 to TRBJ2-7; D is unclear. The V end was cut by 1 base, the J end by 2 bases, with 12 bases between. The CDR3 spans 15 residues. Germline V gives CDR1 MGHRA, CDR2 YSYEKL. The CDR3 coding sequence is TGCGCCAGCAGCCAAGTACGAGCCGAAACCTACGAGCAGTACTTC. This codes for CASSQVRAETYEQYF.

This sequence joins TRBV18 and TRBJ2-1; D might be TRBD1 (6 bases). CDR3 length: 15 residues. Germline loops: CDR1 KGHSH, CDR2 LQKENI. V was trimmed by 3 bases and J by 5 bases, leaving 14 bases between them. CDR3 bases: TGTGCCAGCTCACCCGGGCAGGGGAACAACAATGAGCAGTTCTTC. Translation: CASSPGQGNNNEQFF.

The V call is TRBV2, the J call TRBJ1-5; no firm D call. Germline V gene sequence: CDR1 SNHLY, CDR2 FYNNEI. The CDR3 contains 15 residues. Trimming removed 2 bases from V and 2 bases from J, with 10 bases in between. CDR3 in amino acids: CASSERVTRNQPQHF. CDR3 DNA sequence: TGTGCCAGCAGTGAAAGAGTGACTCGCAATCAGCCCCAGCATTTT.

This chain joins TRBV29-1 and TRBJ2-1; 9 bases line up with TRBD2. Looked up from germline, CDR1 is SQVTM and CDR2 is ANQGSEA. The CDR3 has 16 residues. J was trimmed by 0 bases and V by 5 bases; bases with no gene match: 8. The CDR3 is CSVPRLAVSSYNEQFF. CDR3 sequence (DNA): TGCAGCGTTCCCCGACTAGCGGTGAGCTCCTACAATGAGCAGTTCTTC.

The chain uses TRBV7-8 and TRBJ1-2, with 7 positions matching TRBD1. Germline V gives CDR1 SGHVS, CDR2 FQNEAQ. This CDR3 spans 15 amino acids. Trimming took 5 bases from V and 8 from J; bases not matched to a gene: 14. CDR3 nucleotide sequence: TGTGCCAGCAGCCCGGTGACAGGGCTTGATGGAGGCTACACCTTC. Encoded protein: CASSPVTGLDGGYTF.

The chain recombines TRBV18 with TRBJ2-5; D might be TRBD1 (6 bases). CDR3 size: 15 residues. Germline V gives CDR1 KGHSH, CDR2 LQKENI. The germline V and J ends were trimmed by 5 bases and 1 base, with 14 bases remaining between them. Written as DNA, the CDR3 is TGTGCCAGCTCATACCGACAGGCAGTCCAAGAGACCCAGTACTTC. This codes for CASSYRQAVQETQYF. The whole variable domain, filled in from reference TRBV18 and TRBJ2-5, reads NAGVMQNPRHLVRRRGQEARLRCSPMKGHSHVYWYRQLPEEGLKFMVYLQKENIIDESGMPKERFSAEFPKEGPSILRIQQVVRGDSAAYFCASSYRQAVQETQYFGPGTRLLVL.

The CDR3 DNA reads as TGTGCCAGCAGTTTATCATCAACAGGTAGCACAGATACGCAGTATTTT. Protein: CASSLSSTGSTDTQYF. The J gene is TRBJ2-3, the V gene TRBV27, with a tentative D call TRBD1 (5 bases). V was shortened by 0 bases and J by 0 bases, with 10 bases between the two germline ends. Germline CDR1 MNHEY, CDR2 SMNVEV (reference sequence). CDR3 size: 16 residues.

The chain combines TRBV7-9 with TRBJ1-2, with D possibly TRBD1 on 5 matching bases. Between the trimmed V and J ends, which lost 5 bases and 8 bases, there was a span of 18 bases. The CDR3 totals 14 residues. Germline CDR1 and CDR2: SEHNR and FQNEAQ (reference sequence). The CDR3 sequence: CASSIPQGTIGYTF. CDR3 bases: TGTGCCAGCAGCATACCCCAGGGTACGATCGGCTACACCTTC.

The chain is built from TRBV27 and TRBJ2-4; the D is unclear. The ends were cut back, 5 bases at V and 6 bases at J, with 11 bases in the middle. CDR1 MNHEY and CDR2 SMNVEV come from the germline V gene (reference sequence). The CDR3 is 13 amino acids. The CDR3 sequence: CASSRPGGNIQYF. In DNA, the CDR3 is TGTGCCAGCAGTCGCCCCGGCGGAAACATTCAGTACTTC.

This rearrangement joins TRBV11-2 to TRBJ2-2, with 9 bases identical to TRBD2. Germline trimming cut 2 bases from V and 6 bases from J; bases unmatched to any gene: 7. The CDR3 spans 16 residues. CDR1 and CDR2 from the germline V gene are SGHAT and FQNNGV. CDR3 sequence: CASSLRRGGRAGELFF. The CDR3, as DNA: TGTGCCAGCAGCTTAAGGCGGGGGGGCCGCGCCGGGGAGCTGTTTTTT.

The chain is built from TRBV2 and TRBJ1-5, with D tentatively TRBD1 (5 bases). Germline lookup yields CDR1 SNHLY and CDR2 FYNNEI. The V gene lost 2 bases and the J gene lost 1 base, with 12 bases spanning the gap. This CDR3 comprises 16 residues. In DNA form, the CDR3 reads TGTGCCAGCAGTGAATGGGGGGATAGAAGCAATCAGCCCCAGCATTTT. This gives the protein CASSEWGDRSNQPQHF.

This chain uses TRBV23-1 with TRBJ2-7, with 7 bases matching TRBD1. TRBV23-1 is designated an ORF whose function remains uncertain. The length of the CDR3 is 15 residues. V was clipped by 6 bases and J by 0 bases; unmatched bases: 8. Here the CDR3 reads CASRPGTVSSYEQYF. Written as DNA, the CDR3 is TGCGCCAGCAGGCCCGGGACAGTGAGCTCCTACGAGCAGTACTTC.

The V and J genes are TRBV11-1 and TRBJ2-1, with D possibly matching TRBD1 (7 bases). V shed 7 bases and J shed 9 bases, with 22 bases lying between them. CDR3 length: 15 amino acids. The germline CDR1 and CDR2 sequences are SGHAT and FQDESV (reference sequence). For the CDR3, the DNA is TGTGCCAGCACCAAATGGAGGGGGACAGCCGGTGAGCAGTTCTTC. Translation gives CASTKWRGTAGEQFF.

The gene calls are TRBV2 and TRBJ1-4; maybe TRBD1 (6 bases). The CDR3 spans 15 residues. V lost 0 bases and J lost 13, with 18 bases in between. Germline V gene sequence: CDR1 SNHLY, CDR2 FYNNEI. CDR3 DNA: TGTGCCAGCAGTGAAGCCCGGGGGGGGCCGATGCGACTGTTTTTT. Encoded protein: CASSEARGGPMRLFF.

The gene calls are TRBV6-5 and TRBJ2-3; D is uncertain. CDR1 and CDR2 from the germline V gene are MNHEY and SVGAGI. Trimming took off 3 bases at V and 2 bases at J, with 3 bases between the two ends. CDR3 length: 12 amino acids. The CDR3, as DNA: TGTGCCAGCAGTTATAACACAGATACGCAGTATTTT. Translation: CASSYNTDTQYF.

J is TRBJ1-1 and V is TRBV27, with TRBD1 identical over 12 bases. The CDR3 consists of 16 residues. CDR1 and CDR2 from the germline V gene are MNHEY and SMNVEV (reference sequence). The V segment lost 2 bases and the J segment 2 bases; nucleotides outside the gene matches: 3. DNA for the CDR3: TGTGCCAGCAGTTTAGGGACAGGGGGCGTAAACACTGAAGCTTTCTTT. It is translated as CASSLGTGGVNTEAFF.

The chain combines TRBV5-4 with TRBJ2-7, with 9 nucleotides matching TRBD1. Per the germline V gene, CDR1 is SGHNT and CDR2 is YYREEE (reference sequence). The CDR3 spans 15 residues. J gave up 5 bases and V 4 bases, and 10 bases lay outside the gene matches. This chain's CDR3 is CASSQEGQGMNEQYF. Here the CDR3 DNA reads TGTGCCAGCAGCCAGGAAGGACAGGGGATGAACGAGCAGTACTTC.

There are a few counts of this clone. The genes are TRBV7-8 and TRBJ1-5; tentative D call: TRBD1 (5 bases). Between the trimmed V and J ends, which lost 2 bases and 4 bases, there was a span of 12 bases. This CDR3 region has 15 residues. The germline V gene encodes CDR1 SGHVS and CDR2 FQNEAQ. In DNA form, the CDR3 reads TGTGCCAGCAGCTTATCTGACAGCACTAATCAGCCCCAGCATTTT. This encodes CASSLSDSTNQPQHF.

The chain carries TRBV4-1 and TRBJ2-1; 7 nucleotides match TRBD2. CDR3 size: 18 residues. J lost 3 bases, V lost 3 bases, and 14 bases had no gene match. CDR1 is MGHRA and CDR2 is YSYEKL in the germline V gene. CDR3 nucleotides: TGCGCCAGCAGCCACCTTTACCCTACCAGCGGGATCTACAATGAGCAGTTCTTC. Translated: CASSHLYPTSGIYNEQFF.

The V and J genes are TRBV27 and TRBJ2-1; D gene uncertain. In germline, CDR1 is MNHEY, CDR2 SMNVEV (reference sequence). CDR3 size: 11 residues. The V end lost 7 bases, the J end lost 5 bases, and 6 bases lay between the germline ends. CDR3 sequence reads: CASKRNNEQFF. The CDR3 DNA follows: TGTGCCAGCAAGAGGAACAATGAGCAGTTCTTC.

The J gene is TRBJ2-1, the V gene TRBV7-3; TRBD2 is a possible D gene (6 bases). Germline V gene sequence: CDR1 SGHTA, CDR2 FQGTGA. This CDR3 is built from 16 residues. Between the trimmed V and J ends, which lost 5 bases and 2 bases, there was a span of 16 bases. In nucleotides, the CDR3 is TGTGCCAGCAGCCTTACAGGAGGGGCCGCCTACAATGAGCAGTTCTTC. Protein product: CASSLTGGAAYNEQFF.

The CDR3, as DNA: TGTGCCAGCAGCCAAGGACAGATAAATGGCTACACCTTC. Protein sequence: CASSQGQINGYTF. The chain combines TRBV4-2 with TRBJ1-2, with D perhaps matching TRBD1 (5 bases). From germline, CDR1 is LGHNA and CDR2 YNFKEQ. The CDR3 consists of 13 residues. The ends were cut back, 1 base at V and 6 bases at J, with 9 bases in the middle.